The clone carrying this TCR beta chain has just a few counts. The antigen is not known. CDR3 and TCR beta VDJ profiling relied on genomic DNA as the template. TCRdb re-called the reads through MiXCR, storing one row per CDR3 protein. Seen here are about 160,000 distinct CDR3 sequences, over 55% observed once, and the top ten hold 35% to 50%. In patients chosen for sequencing, flow cytometry had shown CD8+CD57+ cell expansion. The enrolled patients all had severe acquired aplastic anemia. Patient blood was sampled before any therapy had been received. Germline assignment: CDR1 KGHDR and CDR2 SFDVKD. The V end lost 4 bases, the J end lost 5 bases, and 12 bases lay between the germline ends. This CDR3 is 14 amino acids long. The data were taken from a study of CD8+CD57+ T cells in acquired aplastic anemia. Findings and limits, study-wide: Patients and controls shared approximately 30 CD8+ CDR3 sequences.

Input material: sorted CD4+, CD8+, or CD8+CD57+ T cells (not recorded which) from PBMCs. The rearrangement joins TRBV24-1 to TRBJ2-3; D may be TRBD1 (6 bases). This receptor was taken from a human donor with aplastic anemia. In DNA form, the CDR3 reads TGTGCCACCAGTGAAACAGGGTCGCAAGATACGCAGTATTTT. It specifies CATSETGSQDTQYF.